A single sample gave rise to the 6 T cell receptor beta chains below, sequenced in a study of T cell repertoires in cytomegalovirus infection. These TCRs are of unknown antigen specificity. MiXCR, run by TCRdb on the reads, gives a single entry per CDR3 protein. Among around 900,000 distinct CDR3 sequences listed, about a third were seen once. Source: cultured CD8+ T cells from PBMCs, taken from culture after CMV antigen stimulation. These receptors were collected from a human donor in good health (CMV status not recorded). Some clones in this sample may be carry-over from other donors' samples.

The V and J genes are TRBV24-1 and TRBJ2-3; tentative D call: TRBD1 (6 bases). The V end lost 5 bases, the J end lost 2 bases, and 22 bases lay between the germline ends. Germline loops: CDR1 KGHDR, CDR2 SFDVKD. The CDR3 is 18 residues long. The CDR3 protein is CATSGSTGLQDNTDTQYF. CDR3 coding DNA: TGTGCCACCAGTGGTAGTACAGGGCTGCAGGATAACACAGATACGCAGTATTTT.

This clonotype was found a few times. The genes are TRBV4-1 and TRBJ2-1; 13 bases fit TRBD2. Trimming removed 4 bases from V and 7 bases from J; junction bases left unmatched: 7. Germline CDR1 and CDR2: MGHRA and YSYEKL. The length of the CDR3 is 16 residues. This CDR3 reads CASSLTSGGAWNEQFF. In nucleotides, the CDR3 is TGCGCCAGCAGCCTCACTAGCGGGGGGGCATGGAATGAGCAGTTCTTC.

Details on this clonotype: Mismatch with germline at one junction end may stem from a read error. The chain uses TRBV7-6 and TRBJ1-5, with D maybe TRBD1 (6 bases). The CDR3 has 14 amino acids. Germline lookup yields CDR1 SGHVS and CDR2 FNYEAQ. CDR3: CASSLGQARQPRHF. The CDR3 bases are TGTGCCAGCAGCTTAGGACAGGCCAGGCAGCCCCGGCATTTT.

This clonotype was counted a few times. Here the CDR3 reads CASSLTPGGRNYGYTF. The CDR3 DNA reads TGTGCCAGCAGCTTAACCCCCGGGGGCCGGAACTATGGCTACACCTTC. The chain has TRBV7-3 and TRBJ1-2; maybe TRBD1 (6 bases). V lost 0 bases to trimming and J lost 2 bases, with 13 bases between them. This CDR3 contains 16 residues. CDR1 is SGHTA and CDR2 is FQGTGA in the germline V gene.

This clonotype was detected only a few times. V is TRBV4-2 and J is TRBJ1-2, with D perhaps TRBD1 (6 bases). V was clipped by 5 bases and J by 4 bases, with 11 bases between them. The CDR3 has 13 residues. Germline lookup yields CDR1 LGHNA and CDR2 YNFKEQ. The CDR3 protein is CASSAKGGYGYTF. CDR3 in DNA: TGTGCCAGCAGCGCGAAGGGGGGCTATGGCTACACCTTC.

In this sample, this clonotype turned up a few times. The chain is built from TRBV19 and TRBJ1-5; no clear D. This CDR3 is built from 14 residues. V was shortened by 5 bases and J by 2 bases, with 10 bases between the two germline ends. Germline-derived CDR1 and CDR2 are LNHDA and SQIVND (reference sequence). The DNA of the CDR3 is TGTGCCAGTAGTCGGAACAGCCGCAATCAGCCCCAGCATTTT. Its translation is CASSRNSRNQPQHF.